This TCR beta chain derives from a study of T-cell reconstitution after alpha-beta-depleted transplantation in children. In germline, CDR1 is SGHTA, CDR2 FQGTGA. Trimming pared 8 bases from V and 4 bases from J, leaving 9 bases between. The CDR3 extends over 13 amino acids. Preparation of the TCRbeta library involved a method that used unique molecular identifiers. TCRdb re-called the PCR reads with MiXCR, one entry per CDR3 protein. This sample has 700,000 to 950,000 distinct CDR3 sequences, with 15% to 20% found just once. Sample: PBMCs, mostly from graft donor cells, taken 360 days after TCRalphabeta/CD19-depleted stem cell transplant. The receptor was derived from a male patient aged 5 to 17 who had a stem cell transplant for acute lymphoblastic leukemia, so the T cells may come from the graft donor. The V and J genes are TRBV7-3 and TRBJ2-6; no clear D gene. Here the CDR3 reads CASALNGANVLTF. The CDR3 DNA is TGTGCCAGCGCTTTAAACGGGGCCAACGTCCTGACTTTC.